These T cell receptor beta chains were read from a single sample in a study of blood T cell repertoires in COVID-19. Data came from immunoSEQ multiplex PCR; TCRdb stores just in-frame clones and leaves some out. The table includes 50,000 to 60,000 clones, about nine tenths detected once. The source material was peripheral blood. These receptors all stem from a man between 35 and 55 years old with acute or convalescent COVID-19. CDR3s include the opening cysteine and the closing phenylalanine or tryptophan. The D gene is left open where the match is weak. Size is stated for part of the rows, as once, few or many counts, or as a class when the clone is expanded.

once	.	TRBV30	TRBJ1-1	TGTGCTCGGAGGGGGGGTACAAACACTGAAGCTTTCTTT	CARRGGTNTEAFF
.	TRBD1	TRBV11-2	TRBJ2-7	TGTGCCAGCAGCTTAACCCAGGACAGGGGGTTCTACGAGCAGTACTTC	CASSLTQDRGFYEQYF
.	.	TRBV7-9	TRBJ1-2	TGTGCCAGCAGCCAAATTGAAGCGACGGTCTATGGCTACACCTTC	CASSQIEATVYGYTF
.	TRBD1	TRBV2	TRBJ2-7	TGTGCCAGCAGTGAAGGTGGGGGACAGCCCTACGAGCAGTACTTC	CASSEGGGQPYEQYF
.	TRBD1	TRBV2	TRBJ2-3	TGTGCCAGCAGTGAAGGACAGGGGGCCTCTAGCACAGATACGCAGTATTTT	CASSEGQGASSTDTQYF
.	TRBD2	TRBV18	TRBJ2-3	TGTGCCAGCTCACCACGGGCTAGCGGGGGCACAGATACGCAGTATTTT	CASSPRASGGTDTQYF
.	.	TRBV30	TRBJ1-1	TGTGCCTGGACCATCACGGGGTTGAACACTGAAGCTTTCTTT	CAWTITGLNTEAFF
.	.	TRBV5-1	TRBJ2-7	TGCGCCAGCAGCCCTGGGGGCGTATACTACGAGCAGTACTTC	CASSPGGVYYEQYF
.	TRBD1	TRBV5-6	TRBJ1-6	TGTGCCAGCAGCTTGGGGTACAGGGGGCAGGATTCACCCCTCCACTTT	CASSLGYRGQDSPLHF
.	.	TRBV7-9	TRBJ2-5	TGTGCCAGCAGCTCCCCTCGACGGGGTAATTTAAGGGAGACCCAGTACTTC	CASSSPRRGNLRETQYF
.	TRBD2	TRBV24-1	TRBJ2-7	TGTGCCACCACCCAAGGGCTAGCGGGAGGAGTTGCCTACGAGCAGTACTTC	CATTQGLAGGVAYEQYF
.	TRBD1	TRBV30	TRBJ1-2	TGTGCCTGGACGCGGGCAGGGGGGATCTATGGCTACACCTTC	CAWTRAGGIYGYTF
.	.	TRBV27	TRBJ1-6	TGTGCCAGCAGTTGGCAGGAACCCTTTAATTCACCCCTCCACTTT	CASSWQEPFNSPLHF
.	.	TRBV2	TRBJ1-1	TGTGCCAGCAGGAGTGACAGTGAAGCTTTCTTT	CASRSDSEAFF
.	.	TRBV7-6	TRBJ1-3	TGTGCCAGCAGCCCGCGGCCCCAGGGGACCTCTGGAAACACCATATATTTT	CASSPRPQGTSGNTIYF
.	.	TRBV7-2	TRBJ2-3	TGTGCCAGCAGCTTGGACTTCACAGATACGCAGTATTTT	CASSLDFTDTQYF
.	TRBD1	TRBV19	TRBJ1-2	TGTGCCAGTAGTTTGAGGGGGCCTAATGGCTACACCTTC	CASSLRGPNGYTF
.	.	TRBV6-6	TRBJ2-7	TGTGCCAGCAGTTACGCAGCAGGGGTATCCTACGAGCAGTACTTC	CASSYAAGVSYEQYF
.	TRBD1	TRBV2	TRBJ2-7	TGTGCCAGCAGTGAGGTACGGACAGGCCCCTACGAGCAGTACTTC	CASSEVRTGPYEQYF
.	.	TRBV5-5	TRBJ1-2	TGTGCCAGCAGCCTTACCAGTTTCTCTAACTATGGCTACACCTTC	CASSLTSFSNYGYTF
few	.	TRBV18	TRBJ1-2	TGTGCCAGCTCACCACAGGGGCTCGATGGCTACACCTTC	CASSPQGLDGYTF
.	TRBD2	TRBV30	TRBJ2-1	TGTGCCTGGAACTTAGCGGGAGGCCACAATGAGCAGTTCTTC	CAWNLAGGHNEQFF
medium-sized	TRBD2	TRBV28	TRBJ2-7	TGTGCCAGCAGTTCGACTAGCGGGAGAATTACCGACGAGCAGTACTTC	CASSSTSGRITDEQYF
once	.	TRBV3-1/TRBV3-2	TRBJ1-3	TGTGCCAGCAGCCAAGATCGCAGGACTGGAAACACCATATATTTT	CASSQDRRTGNTIYF
.	.	TRBV21-1	TRBJ2-7	TGTGCCAGCAGCGAAGCCGGGACTAGCGGCTCCTACGAGCAGTACTTC	CASSEAGTSGSYEQYF
.	.	TRBV5-8	TRBJ2-7	TGTGCCAGCAGCTCCACATCCTACGAGCAGTACTTC	CASSSTSYEQYF
.	.	TRBV19	TRBJ1-2	TGTGCCAGTAGTTCACAGGATAACTATGGCTACACCTTC	CASSSQDNYGYTF
.	TRBD2	TRBV4-3	TRBJ2-6	TGCGCCAGCAGCCAGGGGACTACCCAGGGCCCTGGGGCCAACGTCCTGACTTTC	CASSQGTTQGPGANVLTF